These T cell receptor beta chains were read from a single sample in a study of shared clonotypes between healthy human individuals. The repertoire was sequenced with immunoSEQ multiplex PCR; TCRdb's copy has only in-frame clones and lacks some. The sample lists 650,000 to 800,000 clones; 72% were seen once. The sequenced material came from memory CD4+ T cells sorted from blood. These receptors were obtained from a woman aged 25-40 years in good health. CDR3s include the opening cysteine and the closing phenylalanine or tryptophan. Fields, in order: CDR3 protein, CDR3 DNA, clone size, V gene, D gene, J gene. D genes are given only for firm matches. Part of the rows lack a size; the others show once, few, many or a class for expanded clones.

CDR3: CASSATIFGEQFF
DNA: TGTGCCAGCAGTGCGACCATCTTCGGAGAGCAGTTCTTC
size: NA
V: TRBV6-4
D: NA
J: TRBJ2-1

CDR3: CASSLLRELTYTMEQYF
DNA: TGTGCCAGCAGCTTACTGCGGGAGTTAACCTATACTATGGAGCAGTACTTC
size: NA
V: TRBV7-9
D: TRBD2
J: TRBJ2-7

CDR3: CASSFSGGPYEQYF
DNA: TGTGCCAGCAGCTTTAGCGGGGGTCCTTACGAGCAGTACTTC
size: NA
V: TRBV7-2
D: TRBD2
J: TRBJ2-7

CDR3: CASSTRASNQPQHF
DNA: TGTGCCAGCAGTACCCGGGCCTCAAATCAGCCCCAGCATTTT
size: NA
V: TRBV6-6
D: NA
J: TRBJ1-5

CDR3: CASSSNTGITEAFF
DNA: TGTGCCAGCAGCTCCAACACAGGGATCACTGAAGCTTTCTTT
size: NA
V: TRBV7-9
D: NA
J: TRBJ1-1

CDR3: CASSRRRDPYNEQFF
DNA: TGTGCCAGCAGCCGTAGGCGGGACCCTTACAATGAGCAGTTCTTC
size: NA
V: TRBV11-2
D: NA
J: TRBJ2-1

CDR3: CASSPGGLNTEAFF
DNA: TGTGCCAGCAGTCCAGGAGGACTGAACACTGAAGCTTTCTTT
size: NA
V: TRBV27
D: NA
J: TRBJ1-1

CDR3: CASSLSRAGGQPQHF
DNA: TGTGCCAGCAGTTTATCGCGGGCCGGAGGACAGCCCCAGCATTTT
size: NA
V: TRBV27
D: NA
J: TRBJ1-5

CDR3: CASSLGPGRASTEAFF
DNA: TGTGCCAGCAGCTTAGGCCCCGGACGGGCTAGCACTGAAGCTTTCTTT
size: NA
V: TRBV11-2
D: NA
J: TRBJ1-1

CDR3: CASRTSGDTGELFF
DNA: TGTGCCAGCAGGACTAGCGGGGACACCGGGGAGCTGTTTTTT
size: NA
V: TRBV11-2
D: TRBD2
J: TRBJ2-2

CDR3: CASSQAGLNTGELFF
DNA: TGTGCCAGCAGCCAAGCGGGACTGAACACCGGGGAGCTGTTTTTT
size: once
V: TRBV9
D: TRBD2
J: TRBJ2-2

CDR3: CASSDDRGGYGYTF
DNA: TGTGCCAGCAGTGACGATAGGGGCGGCTATGGCTACACCTTC
size: NA
V: TRBV6-4
D: NA
J: TRBJ1-2

CDR3: CASSKLRSSYEQYF
DNA: TGTGCCAGCAGTAAACTTCGGAGCTCCTACGAGCAGTACTTC
size: NA
V: TRBV28
D: NA
J: TRBJ2-7

CDR3: CASSVQGWDTQYF
DNA: TGTGCCAGCAGCGTACAGGGCTGGGATACGCAGTATTTT
size: NA
V: TRBV9
D: NA
J: TRBJ2-3

CDR3: CASSQATGASGSRRTYEQYF
DNA: TGCGCCAGCAGCCAAGCGACCGGGGCTAGCGGATCCAGAAGGACCTACGAGCAGTACTTC
size: NA
V: TRBV4-1
D: TRBD2
J: TRBJ2-7

CDR3: CAAHTGQGTPWETQYF
DNA: TGTGCCGCGCACACGGGACAGGGGACTCCCTGGGAGACCCAGTACTTC
size: NA
V: TRBV28
D: TRBD1
J: TRBJ2-5

CDR3: CATRDRGSYGYTF
DNA: TGTGCCACCCGGGACAGAGGAAGCTATGGCTACACCTTC
size: NA
V: TRBV6-1
D: TRBD1
J: TRBJ1-2

CDR3: CASSLGGQSGETQYF
DNA: TGTGCCAGCAGCTTGGGTGGACAGTCGGGAGAGACCCAGTACTTC
size: few
V: TRBV5-4
D: NA
J: TRBJ2-5

CDR3: CASSFEAPTEAFF
DNA: TGCGCCAGCAGCTTCGAGGCACCCACTGAAGCTTTCTTT
size: few
V: TRBV5-1
D: NA
J: TRBJ1-1

CDR3: CATSRDKGAEAFF
DNA: TGTGCCACCAGCAGAGATAAAGGGGCTGAAGCTTTCTTT
size: NA
V: TRBV15
D: NA
J: TRBJ1-1

CDR3: CASSRGGLAAMNTEAFF
DNA: TGCGCCAGCAGTAGGGGGGGGCTAGCGGCCATGAACACTGAAGCTTTCTTT
size: many
V: TRBV4-1
D: NA
J: TRBJ1-1

CDR3: CASSPPGQGNEKLFF
DNA: TGTGCCAGCTCACCCCCGGGACAGGGTAATGAAAAACTGTTTTTT
size: NA
V: TRBV18
D: TRBD1
J: TRBJ1-4

CDR3: CASDPLTGARETQYF
DNA: TGCGCCAGCGACCCTCTTACGGGGGCGAGGGAGACCCAGTACTTC
size: NA
V: TRBV10-1
D: NA
J: TRBJ2-5

CDR3: CASSDKLRAQYF
DNA: TGCGCCAGCAGCGATAAACTTAGGGCCCAGTACTTC
size: NA
V: TRBV10-2
D: NA
J: TRBJ2-5

CDR3: CASRLAGGPSEQFF
DNA: TGTGCCAGCAGACTAGCGGGAGGGCCAAGTGAGCAGTTCTTC
size: NA
V: TRBV11-2
D: TRBD2
J: TRBJ2-1

CDR3: CASSLRAGGLVGELFF
DNA: TGTGCCAGCAGTTTACGGGCGGGAGGGCTAGTCGGGGAGCTGTTTTTT
size: few
V: TRBV28
D: TRBD2
J: TRBJ2-2

CDR3: CASSLGPGQGNIQYF
DNA: TGTGCCAGCAGCTTAGGCCCGGGACAGGGAAACATTCAGTACTTC
size: NA
V: TRBV11-3
D: TRBD1
J: TRBJ2-4

CDR3: CAAGGTAYGYTF
DNA: TGTGCTGCTGGCGGGACTGCCTATGGCTACACCTTC
size: NA
V: TRBV6-5
D: NA
J: TRBJ1-2

CDR3: CASSQGQGSTEAFF
DNA: TGCGCCAGCAGCCAGGGACAGGGATCCACTGAAGCTTTCTTT
size: NA
V: TRBV5-1
D: TRBD1
J: TRBJ1-1

CDR3: CAAAARGNYGYTF
DNA: TGTGCCGCCGCGGCTAGGGGGAACTATGGCTACACCTTC
size: NA
V: TRBV28
D: NA
J: TRBJ1-2

CDR3: CASSAEGTSGPYEQYF
DNA: TGTGCCAGCAGCGCGGAAGGGACTAGCGGGCCCTACGAGCAGTACTTC
size: NA
V: TRBV6-4
D: TRBD2
J: TRBJ2-7

CDR3: CASSWEQGYEQYF
DNA: TGTGCCAGCAGCTGGGAACAGGGCTACGAGCAGTACTTC
size: few
V: TRBV5-4
D: NA
J: TRBJ2-7

CDR3: CASSKDFGGELFF
DNA: TGTGCCAGCAGCAAGGACTTTGGCGGGGAGCTGTTTTTT
size: once
V: TRBV7-2
D: NA
J: TRBJ2-2

CDR3: CAWSPSYGYTF
DNA: TGTGCCTGGAGTCCCTCCTATGGCTACACCTTC
size: once
V: TRBV30
D: NA
J: TRBJ1-2

CDR3: CASSLGASQGYTF
DNA: TGCGCCAGCAGCTTGGGGGCTTCACAGGGCTACACCTTC
size: NA
V: TRBV5-1
D: NA
J: TRBJ1-2

CDR3: CASSPRASGLNEQYF
DNA: TGTGCCAGCAGCCCCCGAGCTAGCGGGCTCAACGAGCAGTACTTC
size: NA
V: TRBV7-9
D: TRBD2
J: TRBJ2-7

CDR3: CASSDYLRGRYEQYF
DNA: TGCGCCAGCAGTGATTATCTCAGGGGACGCTACGAGCAGTACTTC
size: NA
V: TRBV10-1
D: NA
J: TRBJ2-7

CDR3: CASSLITKGLQETQYF
DNA: TGTGCCAGCAGCTTAATCACGAAGGGGCTCCAAGAGACCCAGTACTTC
size: NA
V: TRBV7-9
D: NA
J: TRBJ2-5

CDR3: CASSLSGRTGELFF
DNA: TGCGCCAGCAGCCTTAGCGGGCGTACCGGGGAGCTGTTTTTT
size: few
V: TRBV4-1
D: TRBD2
J: TRBJ2-2

CDR3: CSAQREGNTGELFF
DNA: TGCAGCGCCCAGCGGGAGGGAAACACCGGGGAGCTGTTTTTT
size: NA
V: TRBV29-1
D: TRBD2
J: TRBJ2-2

CDR3: CASSYAGTAGADTQYF
DNA: TGTGCCAGCAGCTACGCCGGGACCGCGGGGGCAGATACGCAGTATTTT
size: NA
V: TRBV7-3
D: TRBD2
J: TRBJ2-3

CDR3: CASSFRETSTYNEQFF
DNA: TGCGCCAGCAGCTTTCGGGAGACTAGTACCTACAATGAGCAGTTCTTC
size: NA
V: TRBV5-1
D: NA
J: TRBJ2-1

CDR3: CASTRAGGLDEQFF
DNA: TGTGCCAGCACGCGGGCGGGAGGGCTTGATGAGCAGTTCTTC
size: NA
V: TRBV27
D: TRBD2
J: TRBJ2-1

CDR3: CASRLRETTDTQYF
DNA: TGTGCCAGCAGGTTGAGAGAGACCACAGATACGCAGTATTTT
size: NA
V: TRBV13
D: NA
J: TRBJ2-3

CDR3: CASSALAGGFTDTQYF
DNA: TGTGCCAGCAGCGCACTAGCGGGAGGGTTCACAGATACGCAGTATTTT
size: NA
V: TRBV7-2
D: TRBD2
J: TRBJ2-3

CDR3: CASSVRGRNQPQHF
DNA: TGTGCCAGCAGTGTTCGGGGTCGCAATCAGCCCCAGCATTTT
size: NA
V: TRBV2
D: NA
J: TRBJ1-5

CDR3: CASSETLGADTQYF
DNA: TGCGCCAGCAGTGAGACTTTGGGGGCAGATACGCAGTATTTT
size: NA
V: TRBV10-2
D: NA
J: TRBJ2-3

CDR3: CASSSPTGSSYEQYF
DNA: TGTGCCAGCAGTTCCCCGACAGGCAGCTCCTACGAGCAGTACTTC
size: NA
V: TRBV28
D: NA
J: TRBJ2-7